The 30 T cell receptor beta chains reported below all come from one sample, sequenced in a study of cytomegalovirus exposure and HLA in healthy donors. The study ran its PCR with 60 Vbeta and 13 Jbeta primers. The assay was immunoSEQ multiplex PCR, and TCRdb's table has in-frame clones only and misses some. The data contain 150,000 to 200,000 clones, around 85% of them seen just once; the ten biggest clones take up 1.3%. Sequencing input: PBMCs. The receptors originated from a man aged 45-65 years in good health and CMV-seropositive.

Only a few counts were recorded for this clone. The DNA for the CDR3 is TGTGCCAGCAGCCTTCGGACTAGCGGAACGATCACAGATACGCAGTATTTT. Its protein is CASSLRTSGTITDTQYF. This chain joins TRBV11-2 and TRBJ2-3; 10 bases are shared with TRBD2. The J segment lost 2 bases and the V segment lost 5 bases, leaving 10 bases of the junction unmatched. The length of the CDR3 is 17 residues. Germline assignment: CDR1 SGHAT and CDR2 FQNNGV.

J is TRBJ1-3 and V is TRBV6-5, with unresolved D. The germline V and J ends were trimmed by 10 bases and 0 bases, with 4 bases remaining between them. The CDR3 runs 11 residues. Germline CDR1 is MNHEY and CDR2 is SVGAGI. Written as DNA, the CDR3 is TGTGCCACCTACTCTGGAAACACCATATATTTT. It specifies CATYSGNTIYF.

The chain has TRBV7-2 and TRBJ2-7, with 9 bases identical to TRBD2. Germline CDR1 reads SGHTA; CDR2 reads FQGNSA. The CDR3 has 15 residues. V lost 0 bases and J lost 7; bases outside the gene matches: 7. In DNA form, the CDR3 reads TGTGCCAGCAGCTTAGCATGGGCTAGCGGGAATGAGCAGTACTTC. It is translated as CASSLAWASGNEQYF.

This clone appeared once. The V gene is TRBV7-2, the J gene TRBJ2-1; 8 nucleotides agree with TRBD2. Unmatched junction bases numbered 7, after V lost 3 bases and J lost 9 bases. Germline loops: CDR1 SGHTA, CDR2 FQGNSA. The CDR3 is 14 residues long. This chain's CDR3 is CASSFQRELGEQFF. The CDR3 DNA is TGTGCCAGCAGCTTCCAGCGGGAGCTGGGTGAGCAGTTCTTC.

The count of this clone is one. The chain is built from TRBV19 and TRBJ2-5; TRBD1 is a possible D gene (6 bases). The CDR3 extends over 16 amino acids. Germline CDR1 reads LNHDA; CDR2 reads SQIVND (reference sequence). The germline V and J ends were trimmed by 5 bases and 1 base, with 17 bases remaining between them. CDR3 nucleotides: TGTGCCAGTAGTTCATTCACAGGGCAGATCCAAGAGACCCAGTACTTC. It specifies CASSSFTGQIQETQYF.

This chain connects TRBV28 to TRBJ2-7; weak D call: TRBD2 (5 bases). V lost 5 bases and J 6 bases, leaving 17 bases between the germline ends. The CDR3 totals 14 residues. CDR1 MDHEN and CDR2 SYDVKM come from the germline V gene. This chain's CDR3 is CASSPPGLYSEQYF. The CDR3 nucleotides read TGTGCCAGCAGTCCCCCTGGACTTTACTCCGAGCAGTACTTC.

The chain employs TRBV28 and TRBJ2-7, with TRBD2 matching 7 bases. Losses at the gene ends were 6 bases for V and 3 bases for J; bases not matched to a gene: 17. The CDR3 runs to 17 residues. The V gene's germline CDR1 is MDHEN and CDR2 SYDVKM. The CDR3 here is CASSLKRGGGPRYEQYF. For the CDR3, the DNA is TGTGCCAGCAGCCTCAAAAGGGGCGGGGGACCTCGCTACGAGCAGTACTTC.

In this sample, this clone turned up a few times. The chain joins TRBV5-1 to TRBJ1-1; D gene unclear. CDR3 size: 14 residues. Germline loops: CDR1 SGHRS, CDR2 YFSETQ. Trimming took 4 bases from V and 5 from J, leaving 15 bases between them. This chain's CDR3 is CASSPEGSRTEAFF. DNA for the CDR3: TGCGCCAGCAGCCCTGAAGGCTCGCGGACTGAAGCTTTCTTT.

The chain carries TRBV30 and TRBJ1-5; D might be TRBD1 (6 bases). The germline V and J ends were trimmed by 2 bases and 6 bases, with 20 bases remaining between them. This CDR3 is 16 amino acids long. The germline gives CDR1 GTSNPN, CDR2 SVGIG (reference sequence). In DNA, the CDR3 is TGTGCCTGGAGTCCCTCAGGGGCGGCATATAGTCAGCCCCAGCATTTT. Translating gives CAWSPSGAAYSQPQHF.

About this clone: The same CDR3 arises from other DNA sequences in this sample as well. The chain joins TRBV4-1 to TRBJ2-7, with 9 bases matching TRBD1. Germline CDR1 MGHRA, CDR2 YSYEKL. V was clipped by 4 bases and J by 3 bases; unmatched bases: 4. The CDR3 consists of 14 residues. CDR3 DNA sequence: TGCGCCAGCAGCCTCCGGGACAGGGTCTACGAGCAGTACTTC. Translating it yields CASSLRDRVYEQYF.

The table lists this clone with a count of one. The V call is TRBV6-1, the J call TRBJ2-5, with D unresolved. Between the trimmed V and J ends, which lost 3 bases and 3 bases, there was a span of 14 bases. Germline V lookup: CDR1 MNHNS, CDR2 SASEGT. The CDR3 is made up of 15 amino acids. The DNA of the CDR3 is TGTGCCAGCAGTGACCGGTTAGTCTTTAAAGAGACCCAGTACTTC. This codes for CASSDRLVFKETQYF.

The gene calls are TRBV4-2 and TRBJ2-7, with D maybe TRBD2 (5 bases). From germline, CDR1 is LGHNA and CDR2 YNFKEQ. The germline V and J ends were trimmed by 0 bases and 4 bases, with 7 bases remaining between them. The CDR3 consists of 13 residues. CDR3 DNA sequence: TGTGCCAGCAGCCAAGAACTAGGATACGAGCAGTACTTC. Residues: CASSQELGYEQYF.

This clone appeared a single time. The sample contains more than one DNA sequence encoding this CDR3. V usage is TRBV4-1 and J usage is TRBJ2-5; 9 nucleotides match TRBD1. Unmatched junction bases numbered 15, after V lost 0 bases and J lost 4 bases. The germline V gene encodes CDR1 MGHRA and CDR2 YSYEKL. This CDR3 region has 19 residues. The CDR3, as DNA: TGCGCCAGCAGCCAAGATCTCCGCCCTCGGGACAGGGTGGGAGAGACCCAGTACTTC. Residues: CASSQDLRPRDRVGETQYF.

The chain combines TRBV6-5 with TRBJ1-5, with 8 bases that match TRBD1. The V gene end was trimmed by 5 bases and the J gene end by 4 bases; junction bases not matched to a gene: 4. Germline V gene data show CDR1 as MNHEY and CDR2 as SVGAGI. The CDR3 consists of 14 residues. This CDR3 is CASSPDRANQPQHF. DNA of the CDR3: TGTGCCAGCAGTCCGGACAGGGCAAATCAGCCCCAGCATTTT.

This sequence joins TRBV5-1 and TRBJ2-5; maybe TRBD2 (6 bases). Per the germline V gene, CDR1 is SGHRS and CDR2 is YFSETQ. The CDR3 sequence is 13 residues long. V gave up 0 bases and J gave up 6 bases, with 9 bases separating them. CDR3 region: CASSLDREQTQYF. DNA for the CDR3: TGCGCCAGCAGCTTGGACCGGGAGCAGACCCAGTACTTC.

This clone occurred a few times. J is TRBJ1-6 and V is TRBV6-1; D ambiguous. CDR1 and CDR2 (germline): MNHNS, SASEGT. This CDR3 region has 14 residues. The ends were cut back, 5 bases at V and 7 bases at J, with 12 bases in the middle. The CDR3 DNA sequence: TGTGCCAGCAGTTTTGGGCAGGCAAATTCACCCCTCCACTTT. This translates into CASSFGQANSPLHF.

This rearrangement joins TRBV11-3 to TRBJ1-1; no clear D. The germline V and J ends were trimmed by 4 bases and 3 bases, with 6 bases remaining between them. The CDR3 has 12 residues. Germline V lookup: CDR1 SGHNT, CDR2 YENEEA. CDR3 DNA sequence: TGTGCCAGCAGCTACCAGGACACTGAAGCTTTCTTT. Its protein is CASSYQDTEAFF.

The rearrangement joins TRBV6-5 to TRBJ1-5, with no clear D. The CDR3 runs 13 residues. V lost 2 bases, J lost 7 bases, and 9 bases lay in between. Per the germline V gene, CDR1 is MNHEY and CDR2 is SVGAGI. CDR3 in amino acids: CASSYQQAQPQHF. The CDR3 coding sequence is TGTGCCAGCAGTTACCAGCAGGCCCAGCCCCAGCATTTT.

The rearrangement links TRBV19 to TRBJ2-3, with D possibly TRBD2 on 5 matching bases. The CDR3 has 15 residues. Germline lookup yields CDR1 LNHDA and CDR2 SQIVND (reference sequence). V shed 3 bases and J shed 1 base, with 11 bases lying between them. The DNA for the CDR3 is TGTGCCAGTAGTATGGAAGGACTTGGCACAGATACGCAGTATTTT. This gives the protein CASSMEGLGTDTQYF.

For the CDR3, the DNA is TGTGCCAGCAGCTCGGGACAGGGGGCTTACGAGCAGTACTTC. This translates into CASSSGQGAYEQYF. V usage is TRBV5-4 and J usage is TRBJ2-7, with TRBD1 matching over 12 bases. This CDR3 region has 14 residues. Germline lookup yields CDR1 SGHNT and CDR2 YYREEE (reference sequence). V shed 3 bases, J shed 4 bases, and the junction held 2 bases outside the gene matches.

The genes are TRBV6-5 and TRBJ2-5, with D maybe TRBD2 (6 bases). CDR3 length: 14 amino acids. V was clipped by 5 bases and J by 7 bases, with 17 bases between them. The germline CDR1 and CDR2 sequences are MNHEY and SVGAGI. CDR3 loop: CASSDPSATGTQYF. The CDR3 DNA reads as TGTGCCAGCAGTGACCCTAGCGCAACGGGGACCCAGTACTTC.

This clone was seen a single time. The V and J genes are TRBV27 and TRBJ2-7; 9 bases align to TRBD2. Unmatched junction bases numbered 4, after V lost 4 bases and J lost 3 bases. Germline lookup yields CDR1 MNHEY and CDR2 SMNVEV (reference sequence). This CDR3 comprises 14 residues. The CDR3 region has the DNA TGTGCCAGCAGTTCGCGACTAGCGGTCTACGAGCAGTACTTC. Translated: CASSSRLAVYEQYF.

This sequence joins TRBV18 and TRBJ2-5, with TRBD2 as a possible D gene (5 bases). V lost 6 bases, J lost 1 base, and 9 bases lay in between. The CDR3 covers 13 residues. Germline V gene data show CDR1 as KGHSH and CDR2 as LQKENI. The CDR3 DNA sequence: TGTGCCAGCTCCCCGGGGATCCAAGAGACCCAGTACTTC. Translating gives CASSPGIQETQYF.

A note on this clone: This same CDR3 is encoded by further DNA sequences in the sample. As DNA, the CDR3 is TGCGCCAGCAGCCCAGGACTAGCGGAAGGCGGCTACGAGCAGTACTTC. Amino acids: CASSPGLAEGGYEQYF. The chain carries TRBV5-1 and TRBJ2-7; TRBD2 matches at 10 bases. V trimming: 4 bases; J trimming: 3 bases; junction bases outside the gene matches: 10. The CDR3 length is 16 residues. Germline V lookup: CDR1 SGHRS, CDR2 YFSETQ.

The chain carries TRBV30 and TRBJ2-3; TRBD2 might be the D (6 bases). V was cut by 3 bases and J by 1 base, with 14 bases left in between. Germline CDR1 and CDR2: GTSNPN and SVGIG (reference sequence). The length of the CDR3 is 15 residues. CDR3 sequence (DNA): TGTGCCTGGAGAGGAGGGGCCTACGGCACAGATACGCAGTATTTT. Encoded protein: CAWRGGAYGTDTQYF.

This sequence joins TRBV7-8 and TRBJ2-7; D is ambiguous. Trimming stripped 5 bases from V and 1 base from J, with 9 bases between. Germline CDR1 SGHVS, CDR2 FQNEAQ. This CDR3 contains 13 residues. CDR3 sequence: CASSPFSSYEQYF. CDR3 nucleotide sequence: TGTGCCAGCAGCCCCTTTAGTTCCTACGAGCAGTACTTC.

V is TRBV30 and J is TRBJ1-1; D unresolved. CDR3 length: 13 residues. Germline V gives CDR1 GTSNPN, CDR2 SVGIG (reference sequence). The V end was cut by 3 bases, the J end by 1 base, with 9 bases between. The CDR3, as DNA: TGTGCCTGGAGAACTCAACGGAACACTGAAGCTTTCTTT. Translating gives CAWRTQRNTEAFF.

The CDR3 sequence is CSDRGGDRSDTQYF. The CDR3 DNA follows: TGCAGCGACCGGGGGGGTGACAGATCAGATACGCAGTATTTT. This rearrangement joins TRBV29-1 to TRBJ2-3; the match to TRBD2 covers 8 bases. Trimming removed 7 bases from V and 4 bases from J; junction bases left unmatched: 10. The CDR3 contains 14 residues. Germline CDR1 and CDR2: SQVTM and ANQGSEA.

As concerns this clone: One junction end disagrees with the germline gene, perhaps due to a read error. This chain joins TRBV7-7 and TRBJ2-5, with 8 bases fitting TRBD2. CDR1 and CDR2 from the germline V gene are SSHAT and FNYEAQ (reference sequence). This CDR3 region has 14 residues. The CDR3 region is CASSQGRGGETQYF. The CDR3 region has the DNA TGTGCTAGCAGCCAGGGACGGGGGGGAGAGACCCAGTACTTC.

This rearrangement joins TRBV2 to TRBJ1-4; D call uncertain. This CDR3 has 14 residues. The germline gives CDR1 SNHLY, CDR2 FYNNEI. The germline V and J ends were trimmed by 5 bases and 0 bases, with 7 bases remaining between them. CDR3 sequence: CASSPSTTNEKLFF. DNA for the CDR3: TGTGCCAGCAGTCCATCCACAACTAATGAAAAACTGTTTTTT. The complete variable domain, with remaining parts taken from reference TRBV2 and TRBJ1-4, reads EPEVTQTPSHQVTQMGQEVILRCVPISNHLYFYWYRQILGQKVEFLVSFYNNEISEKSEIFDDQFSVERPDGSNFTLKIRSTKLEDSAMYFCASSPSTTNEKLFFGSGTQLSVL.